In this sample, the clone carrying this TCR beta chain turned up many times. Its antigen remains unknown. The sample belongs to a study of blood T cells in healthy people across ages. General study results and limits: The unsorted PBMCs prevented any conclusive comparison of naive versus antigen-experienced cells.

Per-sample PBMC isolation yielded at least 7 million cells. A minimum of 5 micrograms of total RNA was extracted per sample. Then a second PCR, running about 6 to 11 cycles, was carried out with a sample-barcoded 5' primer and a J-beta primer mix. TCRdb used MiXCR to reprocess the 5' RACE reads, holding one entry per CDR3 protein. The sample contains more than 650,000 distinct CDR3 sequences, 20% to 30% of which appear only once. This CDR3 comprises 11 residues. V lost 5 bases, J lost 5 bases, and 6 bases lay in between. In addition, the sample was reused for a study of T cells of mothers and their children.

The chain is built from TRBV12-3 or TRBV12-4 and TRBJ2-5; D is uncertain. Sequences were obtained from blood. The TCR was taken from a boy between 10 and 17 years old in good health. CDR3: CASSPRETQYF. CDR3 sequence (DNA): TGTGCCAGCAGTCCCCGGGAGACCCAGTACTTC.